The 19 T cell receptor beta chains listed next were all sequenced from one sample in a study of blood T cell repertoires in COVID-19. Measured with immunoSEQ multiplex PCR; TCRdb has only the in-frame clones, and not every one. Among 120,000 or so clones, roughly 80% were seen once, and the ten largest hold around 5.2%. Sequencing was performed on peripheral blood. Receptors originate from a man between 60 and 70 years old with acute or convalescent COVID-19.

The chain recombines TRBV18 with TRBJ2-2; maybe TRBD1 (5 bases). This CDR3 contains 18 residues. The V and J ends lost 0 bases and 5 bases respectively, with 19 bases between them. Looked up from germline, CDR1 is KGHSH and CDR2 is LQKENI. The CDR3 DNA is TGTGCCAGCTCACCACCAAAATTATCAGGGAAGGTAACCGGGGAGCTGTTTTTT. Its translation: CASSPPKLSGKVTGELFF.

This chain joins TRBV6-5 and TRBJ1-5; D remains unclear. Germline CDR1 reads MNHEY; CDR2 reads SVGAGI. V was shortened by 3 bases and J by 0 bases, with 9 bases between the two germline ends. This CDR3 has 15 residues. The DNA for the CDR3 is TGTGCCAGCAGTTATATACAGAATAGCAATCAGCCCCAGCATTTT. The encoded protein is CASSYIQNSNQPQHF.

The chain recombines TRBV30 with TRBJ1-1; 9 positions match TRBD1. This CDR3 has 12 residues. Germline V gives CDR1 GTSNPN, CDR2 SVGIG (reference sequence). V was pared by 2 bases and J by 6 bases, with 1 base of the junction left unmatched. The CDR3 region has the DNA TGTGCCTGGAGTCGACAGGGGGCTGAAGCTTTCTTT. Translating it yields CAWSRQGAEAFF. Together with reference TRBV30 and TRBJ1-1, the CDR3 gives the full variable domain: SQTIHQWPATLVQPVGSPLSLECTVEGTSNPNLYWYRQAAGRGLQLLFYSVGIGQISSEVPQNLSASRPQDRQFILSSKKLLLSDSGFYLCAWSRQGAEAFFGQGTRLTVV.

The rearrangement joins TRBV19 to TRBJ2-3; no reliable D call. CDR3 length equals 16 residues. Germline CDR1 and CDR2: LNHDA and SQIVND (reference sequence). The ends were cut back, 0 bases at V and 1 base at J, with 11 bases in the middle. The CDR3 coding sequence is TGTGCCAGTAGTATAGAGAAGGCTGCGGGCACAGATACGCAGTATTTT. Protein product: CASSIEKAAGTDTQYF.

The J gene is TRBJ2-7, the V gene TRBV9, with 10 positions matching TRBD1. The CDR3 is 14 residues long. The V gene end was trimmed by 4 bases and the J gene end by 5 bases; junction bases not matched to a gene: 6. The V gene's germline CDR1 is SGDLS and CDR2 YYNGEE. The CDR3 region is CASSPDRGRDEQYF. CDR3 nucleotide sequence: TGTGCCAGCAGCCCAGACAGGGGGCGGGACGAGCAGTACTTC.

In regard to this clone: Germline and junction disagree at one end, which may indicate a read error. The V and J genes are TRBV9 and TRBJ1-2, with 9 bases lining up with TRBD1. Germline V gives CDR1 SGDLS, CDR2 YYNGEE. This CDR3 contains 15 residues. The CDR3: CASTVTGTGQNGYTF. The CDR3 DNA sequence: TGTGCCAGCACCGTAACCGGGACAGGGCAGAATGGCTACACCTTC.

V usage is TRBV3-1 (or the pseudogene TRBV3-2) and J usage is TRBJ2-7; possibly TRBD2 for D (5 bases). This CDR3 comprises 14 residues. The germline V gene has CDR1 LGHDT and CDR2 YNNKEL (reference sequence). The V and J ends lost 3 bases and 1 base respectively, with 10 bases between them. In DNA form, the CDR3 reads TGTGCCAGCAGCCATTCCGGACTTTCCTACGAGCAGTACTTC. It specifies CASSHSGLSYEQYF.

The chain is built from TRBV19 and TRBJ1-4; the match to TRBD1 covers 8 bases. CDR3 length equals 13 residues. Looked up from germline, CDR1 is LNHDA and CDR2 is SQIVND (reference sequence). Trimming took 10 bases from V and 8 from J; bases not matched to a gene: 9. CDR3 DNA: TGTGCCACCAGGACAGGGTTAGGGGAAAAACTGTTTTTT. Translation: CATRTGLGEKLFF.

The DNA for the CDR3 is TGTGCCAGCAGTTTAGCGGGACAGGACACCTACGAGCAGTACTTC. It encodes CASSLAGQDTYEQYF. The gene calls are TRBV27 and TRBJ2-7; 8 positions match TRBD1. Germline values: CDR1 MNHEY, CDR2 SMNVEV (reference sequence). The CDR3 covers 15 residues. With V trimmed by 2 bases and J by 2 bases, 5 bases remained unmatched.

This clone came up once. The V and J genes are TRBV6-5 and TRBJ1-2; 9 positions match TRBD1. The CDR3 sequence is 12 residues long. CDR1 is MNHEY and CDR2 is SVGAGI in the germline V gene. The V gene end was trimmed by 10 bases and the J gene end by 3 bases; junction bases not matched to a gene: 3. CDR3 DNA: TGTGCCACACAGGGGGCTGACTATGGCTACACCTTC. As protein: CATQGADYGYTF.

This clone was detected a few times. The chain is built from TRBV27 and TRBJ1-2, with D possibly being TRBD1 (5 bases). The V end lost 8 bases, the J end lost 7 bases, and 17 bases lay between the germline ends. CDR1 and CDR2 from the germline V gene are MNHEY and SMNVEV (reference sequence). The CDR3 totals 13 residues. The CDR3 DNA is TGTGCCAGCCGTTCCAACCTCGGGGGTGGCTACACCTTC. Protein sequence: CASRSNLGGGYTF.

The chain combines TRBV2 with TRBJ2-2; perhaps TRBD1 as D (5 bases). From germline, CDR1 is SNHLY and CDR2 FYNNEI. V was cut by 1 base and J by 5 bases, with 11 bases left in between. This CDR3 spans 15 amino acids. CDR3 in DNA: TGTGCCAGCAGTGAAGTTCTCAGGGCAACCGGGGAGCTGTTTTTT. As protein: CASSEVLRATGELFF.

This clone was seen ten or more times. This chain links TRBV5-1 with TRBJ2-7, with 9 bases fitting TRBD1. Germline assignment: CDR1 SGHRS and CDR2 YFSETQ. CDR3 length equals 15 residues. Losses at the gene ends were 4 bases for V and 1 base for J; bases not matched to a gene: 6. Written as DNA, the CDR3 is TGCGCCAGCAGCCCTACAGGGGGCCTTTCCTACGAGCAGTACTTC. As protein: CASSPTGGLSYEQYF.

This clone was counted between two and nine times. The chain carries TRBV7-2 and TRBJ2-4, with TRBD1 matching over 10 bases. Per the germline V gene, CDR1 is SGHTA and CDR2 is FQGNSA. Germline trimming cut 5 bases from V and 6 bases from J; bases unmatched to any gene: 7. The CDR3 contains 15 residues. The CDR3 sequence: CASSPARTGGNIQYF. CDR3 DNA: TGTGCCAGCAGCCCAGCCAGGACAGGGGGAAACATTCAGTACTTC.

This chain's CDR3 is CASSQAPGGNYGYTF. CDR3 bases: TGTGCCAGCAGCCAAGCCCCGGGGGGCAACTATGGCTACACCTTC. The chain uses TRBV3-1 (or the pseudogene TRBV3-2) and TRBJ1-2; tentatively, D is TRBD1 (6 bases). Germline V gene data show CDR1 as LGHDT and CDR2 as YNNKEL (reference sequence). The CDR3 length is 15 residues. V was clipped by 1 base and J by 2 bases, with 11 bases between them.

A remark on this clone: The same CDR3 also results from other DNA sequences found in this sample. The genes are TRBV28 and TRBJ1-2; D gene ambiguous. CDR1 and CDR2 (germline): MDHEN, SYDVKM. CDR3 length: 11 residues. V dropped 6 bases and J dropped 5 bases, with 7 bases sitting between them. The CDR3 nucleotides are TGTGCCAGCAGCTTGGAGTATGGCTACACCTTC. Residues: CASSLEYGYTF.

The chain joins TRBV11-3 to TRBJ1-2; D is undetermined. Germline CDR1 SGHNT, CDR2 YENEEA. V lost 1 base to trimming and J lost 8 bases, with 11 bases between them. The CDR3 covers 13 residues. For the CDR3, the DNA is TGTGCCAGCAGCTTAGGAATAGGAGGGGGCTACACCTTC. This translates into CASSLGIGGGYTF.

This clone was counted only a few times. The V call is TRBV2, the J call TRBJ1-3, with 8 nucleotides matching TRBD1. In germline, CDR1 is SNHLY, CDR2 FYNNEI. V shed 4 bases and J 6 bases; nucleotides not matched to a gene: 5. The CDR3 is made up of 14 amino acids. The CDR3 sequence: CASSGQGAENTIYF. Here the CDR3 DNA reads TGTGCCAGCAGTGGGCAGGGGGCGGAAAACACCATATATTTT.

The V and J genes are TRBV10-3 and TRBJ1-5; D is unresolved. In germline, CDR1 is ENHRY, CDR2 SYGVKD. CDR3 length: 17 amino acids. Between the trimmed V and J ends, which lost 3 bases and 4 bases, there was a span of 19 bases. The CDR3 coding sequence is TGTGCCATCAGTGAAGGGAGTAGGACCATCGGGAATCAGCCCCAGCATTTT. Protein sequence: CAISEGSRTIGNQPQHF.